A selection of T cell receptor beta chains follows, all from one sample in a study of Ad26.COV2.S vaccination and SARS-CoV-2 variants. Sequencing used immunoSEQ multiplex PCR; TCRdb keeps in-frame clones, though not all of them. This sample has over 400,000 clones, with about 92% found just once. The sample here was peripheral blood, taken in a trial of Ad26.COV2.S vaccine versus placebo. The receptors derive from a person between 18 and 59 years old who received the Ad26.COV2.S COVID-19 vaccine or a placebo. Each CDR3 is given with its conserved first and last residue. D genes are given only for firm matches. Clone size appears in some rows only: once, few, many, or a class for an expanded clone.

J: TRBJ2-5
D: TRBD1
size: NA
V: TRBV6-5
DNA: TGTGCCAGCAGTTCGGGACAGACCCCAGAGACCCAGTACTTC
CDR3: CASSSGQTPETQYF

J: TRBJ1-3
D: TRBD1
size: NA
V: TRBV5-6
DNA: TGTGCCAGCAGCTATGGGACAGCAAACACCATATATTTT
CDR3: CASSYGTANTIYF

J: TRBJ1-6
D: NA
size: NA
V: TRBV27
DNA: TGTGCCAGCAGTTTACGGGGGTCCTATAATTCACCCCTCCACTTT
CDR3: CASSLRGSYNSPLHF

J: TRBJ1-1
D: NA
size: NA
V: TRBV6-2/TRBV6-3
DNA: TGTGCCAGCAGTTACACAACAGTCACTGAAGCTTTCTTT
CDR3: CASSYTTVTEAFF

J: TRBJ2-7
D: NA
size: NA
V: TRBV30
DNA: TGTGCCTGGAGTGAAATGTCTCAGTTCGGCTACGAGCAGTACTTC
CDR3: CAWSEMSQFGYEQYF

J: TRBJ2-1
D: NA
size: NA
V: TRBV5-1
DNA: TGCGCCAGCATGACGTTGGGAGGGGGCTGGGACAATGAGCAGTTCTTC
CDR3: CASMTLGGGWDNEQFF

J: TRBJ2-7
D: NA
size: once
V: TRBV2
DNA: TGTGCCAGCAGTGTTTGGGTTAGGGCCGACGAGCAGTACTTC
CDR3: CASSVWVRADEQYF

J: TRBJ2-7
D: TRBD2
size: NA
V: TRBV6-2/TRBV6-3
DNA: TGTGCCAGCAGCAATGGACTAGCCGGTCCCTCGCTTAGGTTGGCGTACTTC
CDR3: CASSNGLAGPSLRLAYF

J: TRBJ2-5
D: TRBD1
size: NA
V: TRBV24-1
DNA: TGTGCCACCAGCCAGAGGGACAGGGGTAGGGAGACCCAGTACTTC
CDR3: CATSQRDRGRETQYF

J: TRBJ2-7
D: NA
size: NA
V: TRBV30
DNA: TGTGCCTGGAGTGTACGGGGAGAGATGCAGTACTTC
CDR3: CAWSVRGEMQYF

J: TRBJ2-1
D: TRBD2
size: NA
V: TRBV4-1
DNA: TGCGCCAGCAGCCCCCGACTAGCGGGGCTCACCTACAATGAGCAGTTCTTC
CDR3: CASSPRLAGLTYNEQFF

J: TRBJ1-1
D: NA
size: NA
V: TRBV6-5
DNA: TGTGCCAGCAGTTACGGGGGTGGCACTGAAGCTTTCTTT
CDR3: CASSYGGGTEAFF

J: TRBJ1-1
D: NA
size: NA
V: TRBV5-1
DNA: TGCGCCAGCAGCCTCTCCGGGGGACCGACTGAAGCTTTCTTT
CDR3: CASSLSGGPTEAFF

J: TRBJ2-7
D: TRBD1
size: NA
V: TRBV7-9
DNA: TGTGCCAGCAGCAACTCCGGGACAGGGTTAGTCTACGAGCAGTACTTC
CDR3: CASSNSGTGLVYEQYF

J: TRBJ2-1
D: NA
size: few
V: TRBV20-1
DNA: TGCAGTGCTCCAGACACTTCGCAGTTCTTC
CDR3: CSAPDTSQFF

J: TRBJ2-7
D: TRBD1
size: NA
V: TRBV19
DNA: TGTGCCAGTAGTATGGGACAGACCTACGAGCAGTACTTC
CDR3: CASSMGQTYEQYF

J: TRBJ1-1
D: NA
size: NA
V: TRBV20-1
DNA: TGCAGTGCCGGGGCAACGGCTTTCTTT
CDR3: CSAGATAFF